Following are 14 T cell receptor beta chains from one sample sequenced in a study of T cells in Graves' hyperthyroidism and ophthalmopathy. Regions amplified from RNA transcripts were the TCR beta CDR3 regions. With the HTBI primer set, the TCR CDR3 went through a first round of RT-PCR. TCRdb processed the multiplex PCR reads anew with MiXCR; each CDR3 protein has one entry. The sample carries a few hundred thousand distinct CDR3 sequences, around 16% recorded once. Source material: blood. All receptors derive from a woman under 30 with Graves' hyperthyroidism.

This clonotype was picked up a small number of times. This sequence joins TRBV9 and TRBJ2-5, with 9 bases identical to TRBD1. After removal of 8 bases from V and 3 bases from J, the junction contained 2 bases not matched to a gene. Germline CDR1 is SGDLS and CDR2 is YYNGEE. The CDR3 loop spans 12 amino acids. CDR3 DNA sequence: TGTGCCAGAAGACAGGGGGAAGAGACCCAGTACTTC. Its protein is CARRQGEETQYF.

The rearrangement uses TRBV19 and TRBJ2-5; 8 bases are a match to TRBD2. V gave up 11 bases and J gave up 3 bases; unmatched junction bases: 11. This CDR3 comprises 14 residues. The germline gives CDR1 LNHDA, CDR2 SQIVND (reference sequence). The CDR3 loop is CAPGREVVEETQYF. The CDR3 DNA follows: TGTGCCCCTGGGCGGGAGGTAGTGGAAGAGACCCAGTACTTC. Full variable domain (outside the CDR3, taken from reference TRBV19 and TRBJ2-5): DGGITQSPKYLFRKEGQNVTLSCEQNLNHDAMYWYRQDPGQGLRLIYYSQIVNDFQKGDIAEGYSVSREKKESFPLTVTSAQKNPTAFYLCAPGREVVEETQYFGPGTRLLVL.

The chain is built from TRBV15 and TRBJ1-2, with no clear D. Per germline, CDR1 LNHNV and CDR2 YYDKDF (reference sequence). The CDR3 has 13 residues. V shed 1 base and J shed 4 bases, with 7 bases lying between them. CDR3 bases: TGTGCCACCAGCAGAGGGGGTGTCTATGGCTACACCTTC. Residues: CATSRGGVYGYTF.

This clonotype was observed many times. This chain uses TRBV20-1 with TRBJ2-1; TRBD2 aligns across 7 bases. Losses at the gene ends were 5 bases for V and 5 bases for J; bases not matched to a gene: 9. Germline values: CDR1 DFQATT, CDR2 SNEGSKA (reference sequence). CDR3 size: 14 residues. The CDR3 nucleotides read TGCAGTGCTCGAGCGGGGATCGGGAACAATGAGCAGTTCTTC. It is translated as CSARAGIGNNEQFF.

The gene calls are TRBV9 and TRBJ1-1; D call uncertain. The CDR3 extends over 13 amino acids. Trimming pared 2 bases from V and 1 base from J, leaving 6 bases between. The germline V gene has CDR1 SGDLS and CDR2 YYNGEE. CDR3 amino acids: CASSVGRNTEAFF. Here the CDR3 DNA reads TGTGCCAGCAGCGTTGGGCGGAACACTGAAGCTTTCTTT.

The chain recombines TRBV11-3 with TRBJ2-7; 16 nucleotides line up with TRBD2. Germline-derived CDR1 and CDR2 are SGHNT and YENEEA. The length of the CDR3 is 17 residues. J was trimmed by 3 bases and V by 3 bases; bases with no gene match: 5. CDR3 region: CASSLGLAGGPDYEQYF. CDR3 nucleotide sequence: TGTGCCAGCAGCTTGGGACTAGCGGGAGGGCCGGACTACGAGCAGTACTTC.

The V gene is TRBV11-2, the J gene TRBJ2-5; TRBD2 aligns across 9 bases. Trimming removed 5 bases from V and 5 bases from J; junction bases left unmatched: 9. Germline V gene sequence: CDR1 SGHAT, CDR2 FQNNGV. The CDR3 is 15 residues long. CDR3 in amino acids: CASSVSGTSMETQYF. CDR3 sequence (DNA): TGTGCCAGCAGCGTTAGCGGGACTAGCATGGAGACCCAGTACTTC.

Turning to this clonotype: Compared with germline, one end of the junction differs, possibly owing to a read error. This chain links TRBV27 with TRBJ1-6, with 9 bases fitting TRBD1. Germline assignment: CDR1 MNHEY and CDR2 SMNVEV (reference sequence). This CDR3 spans 17 amino acids. The CDR3 bases are TGTGCCAGCGGTTCGGGACAGGGTGGCACCTATAATTCACTCCTCCACTTT. Translating it yields CASGSGQGGTYNSLLHF.

Comment on this clonotype: This may be a read error: a much more frequent sequence differs by one nucleotide. This chain uses TRBV6-2 or TRBV6-3 with TRBJ1-3; a weak D match, TRBD1 (5 bases). The germline V gene has CDR1 MNHEY and CDR2 SVGEGT. This CDR3 region has 16 residues. CDR3 sequence (DNA): TGTGCCAGCAGTCGATTCGGGGCTGCTACTGGAGACACCATATATTTT. This translates into CASSRFGAATGDTIYF.

The chain combines TRBV12-3 or TRBV12-4 with TRBJ1-5; D perhaps matches TRBD1 (5 bases). Trimming removed 5 bases at V and 6 bases at J, with 11 bases between. The CDR3 loop spans 13 amino acids. The CDR3 region is CASSKGTSQPQHF. The CDR3 bases are TGTGCCAGCAGTAAAGGGACGAGTCAGCCCCAGCATTTT.

This clonotype appeared a few times. The chain carries TRBV18 and TRBJ2-7, with TRBD2 as a possible D gene (5 bases). Germline CDR1 and CDR2: KGHSH and LQKENI. Trimming left V 2 bases short and J 2 bases short, with 10 bases between. CDR3 length equals 14 residues. CDR3 coding DNA: TGTGCCAGCTCACCAGAATCGGGGACCTACGAGCAGTACTTC. Protein product: CASSPESGTYEQYF.

This clonotype occurred many times. This chain connects TRBV7-2 to TRBJ2-1; 8 bases align to TRBD1. Trimming removed 5 bases from V and 5 bases from J; junction bases left unmatched: 5. CDR1 SGHTA and CDR2 FQGNSA come from the germline V gene. CDR3 length equals 14 residues. Here the CDR3 DNA reads TGTGCCAGCAGCGGACGGACAGGGCACAATGAGCAGTTCTTC. Its translation is CASSGRTGHNEQFF.

This clonotype was observed at least ten times. The rearrangement uses TRBV20-1 and TRBJ2-1, with 14 positions matching TRBD2. This CDR3 is 17 amino acids long. V lost 2 bases and J lost 5; bases outside the gene matches: 8. Germline-derived CDR1 and CDR2 are DFQATT and SNEGSKA (reference sequence). DNA for the CDR3: TGCAGTGCTAGACCCTACGGGACTAGCGGGAGTCACAATGAGCAGTTCTTC. This translates into CSARPYGTSGSHNEQFF.

This clonotype was seen at least ten times. The V gene is TRBV3-1, the J gene TRBJ2-7; TRBD2 matches at 9 bases. There are 15 residues in the CDR3. Germline V CDR1 and CDR2: LGHDT, YNNKEL (reference sequence). After removal of 7 bases from V and 2 bases from J, the junction contained 9 bases not matched to a gene. The CDR3 region has the DNA TGTGCCAGCACTCCTAGCGGGATCGCAGCCTACGAGCAGTACTTC. This gives the protein CASTPSGIAAYEQYF.